This entry features one TCR beta chain sequence. The authors' processing: From reference gene primer amplification, estimates of nucleated cell counts were derived. Assay: immunoSEQ multiplex PCR; the TCRdb copy retains only in-frame clones and omits some. Clonal size and the V and J genes are those of that table, whereas D and trimming came from the DNA. The sample includes tens of thousands of clones, 75% to 95% of them seen just once. This entry comes from a study of blood T cell repertoires in COVID-19. Study information: Sites across the United States, Italy and Spain contributed samples from acute and convalescent COVID-19.

This CDR3 spans 12 amino acids. Trimming stripped 4 bases from V and 9 bases from J, with 10 bases between. The germline V gene encodes CDR1 SGDLS and CDR2 YYNGEE. Sequencing was performed on peripheral blood. This clonotype was sampled from a human donor with active COVID-19. The donor label of this sample is uncertain. The J gene is TRBJ2-2, the V gene TRBV9; D remains ambiguous. This CDR3 is CASSPPPRELFF. CDR3 DNA sequence: TGTGCCAGCAGCCCCCCCCCTAGGGAGCTGTTTTTT.